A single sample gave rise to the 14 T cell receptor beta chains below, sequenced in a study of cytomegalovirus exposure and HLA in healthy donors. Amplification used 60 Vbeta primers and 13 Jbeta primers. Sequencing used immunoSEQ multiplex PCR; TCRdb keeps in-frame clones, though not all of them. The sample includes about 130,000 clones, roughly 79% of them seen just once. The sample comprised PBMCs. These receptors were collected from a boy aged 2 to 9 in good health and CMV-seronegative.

The CDR3 loop is CASRGTARETQYF. The CDR3 coding sequence is TGTGCCAGCAGGGGGACAGCCCGGGAGACCCAGTACTTC. This rearrangement joins TRBV6-5 to TRBJ2-5; 7 nucleotides match TRBD1. This CDR3 comprises 13 residues. The germline V gene has CDR1 MNHEY and CDR2 SVGAGI. V dropped 6 bases and J dropped 5; count of bases not matched to a gene: 6.

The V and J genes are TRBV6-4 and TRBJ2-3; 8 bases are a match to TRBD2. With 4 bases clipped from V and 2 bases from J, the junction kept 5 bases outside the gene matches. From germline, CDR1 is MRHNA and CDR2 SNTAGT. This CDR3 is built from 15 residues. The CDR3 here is CASSVRAGATDTQYF. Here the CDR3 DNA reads TGTGCCAGCAGTGTCCGAGCGGGAGCCACAGATACGCAGTATTTT.

The CDR3: CASSQEPGTGGDEQFF. The DNA for the CDR3 is TGTGCCAGCAGCCAAGAACCCGGGACAGGGGGCGATGAGCAGTTCTTC. The chain has TRBV14 and TRBJ2-1; 12 bases are a match to TRBD1. This CDR3 is 16 amino acids long. J gave up 8 bases and V 0 bases, and 5 bases lay outside the gene matches. Germline V gene data show CDR1 as SGHDN and CDR2 as FVKESK.

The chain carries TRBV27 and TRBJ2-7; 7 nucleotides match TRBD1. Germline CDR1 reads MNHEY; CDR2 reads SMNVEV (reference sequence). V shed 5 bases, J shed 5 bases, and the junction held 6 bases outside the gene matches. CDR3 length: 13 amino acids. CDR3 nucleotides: TGTGCCAGCAGTCGGACAGGACTCGACGAGCAGTACTTC. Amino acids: CASSRTGLDEQYF.

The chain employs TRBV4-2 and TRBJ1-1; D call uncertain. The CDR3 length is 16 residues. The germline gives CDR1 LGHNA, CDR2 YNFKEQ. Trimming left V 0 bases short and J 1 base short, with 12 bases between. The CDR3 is CASSQDEGRRNTEAFF. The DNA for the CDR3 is TGTGCCAGCAGCCAAGATGAGGGCAGGAGGAACACTGAAGCTTTCTTT.

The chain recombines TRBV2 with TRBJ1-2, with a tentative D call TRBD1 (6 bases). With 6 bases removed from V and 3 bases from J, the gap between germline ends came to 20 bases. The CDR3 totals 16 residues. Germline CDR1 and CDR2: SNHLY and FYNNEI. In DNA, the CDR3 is TGTGCCAGCAGGGGGGCCGGGACACATTTATACTATGGCTACACCTTC. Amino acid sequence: CASRGAGTHLYYGYTF.

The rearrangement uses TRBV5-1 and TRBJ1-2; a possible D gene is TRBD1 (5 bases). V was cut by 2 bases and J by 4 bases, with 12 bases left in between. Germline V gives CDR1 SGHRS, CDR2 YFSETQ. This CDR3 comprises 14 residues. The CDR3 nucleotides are TGCGCCAGCAGCTTATCGGGGGGTGGCTATGGCTACACCTTC. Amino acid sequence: CASSLSGGGYGYTF.

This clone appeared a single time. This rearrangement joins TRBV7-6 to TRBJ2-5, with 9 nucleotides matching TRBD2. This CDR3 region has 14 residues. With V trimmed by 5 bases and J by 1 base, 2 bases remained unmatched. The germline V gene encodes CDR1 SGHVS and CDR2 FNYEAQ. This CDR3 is CASSLLAGQETQYF. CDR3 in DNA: TGTGCCAGCAGCCTACTAGCGGGCCAAGAGACCCAGTACTTC. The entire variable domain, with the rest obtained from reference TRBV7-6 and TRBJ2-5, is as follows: GAGVSQSPRYKVTKRGQDVALRCDPISGHVSLYWYRQALGQGPEFLTYFNYEAQQDKSGLPNDRFSAERPEGSISTLTIQRTEQRDSAMYRCASSLLAGQETQYFGPGTRLLVL.

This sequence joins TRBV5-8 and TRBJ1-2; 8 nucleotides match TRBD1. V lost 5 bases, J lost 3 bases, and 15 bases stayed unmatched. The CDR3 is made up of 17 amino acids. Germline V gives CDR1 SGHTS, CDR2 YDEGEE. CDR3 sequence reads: CASRDWTGPLRDYGYTF. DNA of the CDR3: TGTGCCAGCAGAGATTGGACAGGGCCCTTGAGGGACTATGGCTACACCTTC.

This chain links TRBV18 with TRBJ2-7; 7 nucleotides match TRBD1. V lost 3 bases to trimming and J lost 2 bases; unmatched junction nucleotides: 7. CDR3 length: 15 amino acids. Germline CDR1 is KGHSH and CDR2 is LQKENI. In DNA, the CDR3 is TGTGCCAGCTCACCGACAGGGAATCGCGCCTACGAGCAGTACGTC. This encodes CASSPTGNRAYEQYV.

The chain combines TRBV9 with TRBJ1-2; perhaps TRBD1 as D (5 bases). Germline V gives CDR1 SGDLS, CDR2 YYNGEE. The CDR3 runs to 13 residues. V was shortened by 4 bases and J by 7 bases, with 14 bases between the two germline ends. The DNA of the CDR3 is TGTGCCAGCAGCCGGGGGTCAGGTAGTGGCTACACCTTC. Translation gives CASSRGSGSGYTF. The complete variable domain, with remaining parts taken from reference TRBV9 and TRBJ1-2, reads DSGVTQTPKHLITATGQRVTLRCSPRSGDLSVYWYQQSLDQGLQFLIQYYNGEERAKGNILERFSAQQFPDLHSELNLSSLELGDSALYFCASSRGSGSGYTFGSGTRLTVV.

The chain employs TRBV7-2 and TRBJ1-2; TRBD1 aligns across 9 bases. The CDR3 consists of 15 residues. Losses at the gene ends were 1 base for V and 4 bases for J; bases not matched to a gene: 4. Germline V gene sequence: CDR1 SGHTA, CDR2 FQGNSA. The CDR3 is CASSLGTGEGYGYTF. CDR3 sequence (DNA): TGTGCCAGCAGCTTAGGGACAGGGGAAGGCTATGGCTACACCTTC.

CDR3 bases: TGTGCCAGCAGCCAAGAACTAGGCCCCTACAATGAGCAGTTCTTC. It translates to CASSQELGPYNEQFF. The V gene is TRBV14, the J gene TRBJ2-1, with a tentative D call TRBD2 (5 bases). The CDR3 consists of 15 residues. The V gene lost 0 bases and the J gene lost 2 bases, with 8 bases spanning the gap. Germline V CDR1 and CDR2: SGHDN, FVKESK.

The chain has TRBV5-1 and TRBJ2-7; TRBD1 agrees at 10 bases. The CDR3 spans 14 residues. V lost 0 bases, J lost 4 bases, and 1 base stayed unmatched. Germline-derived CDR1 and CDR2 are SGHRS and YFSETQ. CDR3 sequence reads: CASSLGTGGYEQYF. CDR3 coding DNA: TGCGCCAGCAGCTTGGGGACAGGGGGATACGAGCAGTACTTC.